This entry describes one T cell receptor beta chain. The sample originates from a study of T cell changes during pregnancy in multiple sclerosis. TCRdb's table, derived via immunoSEQ multiplex PCR, lists solely in-frame clones and lacks some. The data show about 70,000 clones, around 90% seen once. Germline CDR1 reads KGHSH; CDR2 reads LQKENI. This CDR3 is built from 16 residues. Unmatched junction bases numbered 8, after V lost 0 bases and J lost 7 bases. This chain links TRBV18 with TRBJ2-1, with TRBD1 matching 8 bases. This material consisted of peripheral blood, taken in the third trimester of pregnancy. The TCR sequence derives from a female donor in good health, enrolled as a control in a pregnancy study. CDR3 in DNA: TGTGCCAGCTCACCACCGAGGACAGGGAGAACTAATGAGCAGTTCTTC. Its translation is CASSPPRTGRTNEQFF.